The 28 T cell receptor beta chains listed next were all sequenced from one sample in a study of OX40 agonist ivuxolimab in advanced cancers. Sequenced by immunoSEQ multiplex PCR; TCRdb stores in-frame clones only, minus some. There are approximately 54,000 clones in the sample; 85% to 95% occur only once, and about 9.3% lies in the top ten. This specimen consisted of CD4+ or CD8+ T cells sorted from blood, obtained in a trial of the OX40 agonist ivuxolimab. The receptors come from an adult with an advanced solid tumor such as melanoma, head and neck, liver or kidney cancer.

V gene TRBV6-6 combines with J gene TRBJ2-1; a weak D match, TRBD2 (5 bases). V shed 5 bases and J shed 0 bases, with 14 bases lying between them. Looked up from germline, CDR1 is MNHNY and CDR2 is SVGAGI (reference sequence). This CDR3 region has 16 residues. This CDR3 reads CASSHILADSYNEQFF. The CDR3 DNA follows: TGTGCCAGCAGTCACATTCTAGCTGACTCCTACAATGAGCAGTTCTTC.

The V and J genes are TRBV7-9 and TRBJ2-3; D possibly corresponds to TRBD1 (6 bases). Germline V lookup: CDR1 SEHNR, CDR2 FQNEAQ (reference sequence). The CDR3 is 15 amino acids. V lost 3 bases, J lost 5 bases, and 15 bases lay in between. CDR3 coding DNA: TGTGCCAGCAGCTTGGTTACAGGGTTGGAAGATACGCAGTATTTT. Residues: CASSLVTGLEDTQYF.

V gene TRBV29-1 combines with J gene TRBJ1-2; 7 nucleotides line up with TRBD1. The ends lost 5 bases at V and 8 bases at J; junction bases unmatched: 8. There are 12 residues in the CDR3. Looked up from germline, CDR1 is SQVTM and CDR2 is ANQGSEA. CDR3 amino acids: CSVTTGVQGYTF. CDR3 sequence (DNA): TGCAGCGTTACAACAGGGGTTCAGGGCTACACCTTC.

The V gene is TRBV29-1, the J gene TRBJ2-7; no firm D call. This CDR3 is built from 12 residues. Germline V gene data show CDR1 as SQVTM and CDR2 as ANQGSEA. V was clipped by 4 bases and J by 7 bases, with 14 bases between them. The CDR3 DNA is TGCAGCGTTGTGGTCAGGTCAGAGGAGCAGTACTTC. It encodes CSVVVRSEEQYF.

The chain combines TRBV15 with TRBJ2-7; D is unresolved. The germline V gene has CDR1 LNHNV and CDR2 YYDKDF (reference sequence). The CDR3 has 14 amino acids. Trimming removed 0 bases from V and 3 bases from J, with 9 bases in between. CDR3 nucleotides: TGTGCCACCAGCAGAGATTTGGGCGGCTACGAGCAGTACTTC. Amino acids: CATSRDLGGYEQYF.

This chain joins TRBV9 and TRBJ2-5; no definite D call. The germline V gene encodes CDR1 SGDLS and CDR2 YYNGEE. The CDR3 runs to 14 residues. V was trimmed by 4 bases and J by 5 bases, leaving 15 bases between them. The CDR3 reads CASSPRTVEETQYF. CDR3 coding DNA: TGTGCCAGCAGCCCCCGGACCGTCGAGGAGACCCAGTACTTC.

V and J are TRBV5-6 and TRBJ2-7, with 10 nucleotides matching TRBD1. Per germline, CDR1 SGHDT and CDR2 YYEEEE. Germline trimming cut 2 bases from V and 4 bases from J; bases unmatched to any gene: 3. The CDR3 sequence is 14 residues long. Here the CDR3 DNA reads TGTGCCAGCAGCTTAGACAGGGGGCGATACGAGCAGTACTTC. Protein: CASSLDRGRYEQYF.

This clone has just one count. This rearrangement joins TRBV7-9 to TRBJ1-2; tentative D call: TRBD1 (6 bases). This CDR3 contains 14 residues. Per the germline V gene, CDR1 is SEHNR and CDR2 is FQNEAQ (reference sequence). V gave up 2 bases and J gave up 4 bases, with 11 bases separating them. Here the CDR3 DNA reads TGTGCCAGCAGCTTAAAGGACAGTCCCTATGGCTACACCTTC. It yields the protein CASSLKDSPYGYTF.

The J gene is TRBJ2-7, the V gene TRBV29-1, with D uncertain. Deletions cut 6 bases from V and 0 bases from J, with 9 bases between. Germline values: CDR1 SQVTM, CDR2 ANQGSEA. This CDR3 is built from 12 residues. CDR3 nucleotide sequence: TGCAGCGTGAAACTCACCTCCTACGAGCAGTACTTC. Its translation is CSVKLTSYEQYF.

The chain carries TRBV28 and TRBJ1-4, with 7 bases identical to TRBD1. V shed 5 bases, J shed 6 bases, and the junction held 18 bases outside the gene matches. The germline V gene has CDR1 MDHEN and CDR2 SYDVKM. This CDR3 spans 18 amino acids. The CDR3 DNA sequence: TGTGCCAGCAGTCCGTACCTGACAGAGGGGACAGAGGATGAAAAACTGTTTTTT. It translates to CASSPYLTEGTEDEKLFF.

This chain uses TRBV6-5 with TRBJ1-1; D is perhaps TRBD1 (6 bases). V was pared by 9 bases and J by 1 base, with 15 bases between. The germline CDR1 and CDR2 sequences are MNHEY and SVGAGI. The length of the CDR3 is 14 residues. In nucleotides, the CDR3 is TGTGCCAGTGGGGGGGACAACTGGAACACTGAAGCTTTCTTT. It encodes CASGGDNWNTEAFF.

The V and J genes are TRBV4-3 and TRBJ2-1; D is undetermined. This CDR3 contains 18 residues. Germline V gives CDR1 LGHNA, CDR2 YSLEER. Trimming removed 1 base from V and 2 bases from J, with 18 bases in between. The chain's CDR3 is CASSQGSQGLSAYNEQFF. Written as DNA, the CDR3 is TGCGCCAGCAGCCAAGGATCCCAAGGGTTATCTGCCTACAATGAGCAGTTCTTC.

This sequence joins TRBV9 and TRBJ2-3, with 10 bases aligning to TRBD2. Trimming removed 2 bases from V and 0 bases from J; junction bases left unmatched: 3. Per the germline V gene, CDR1 is SGDLS and CDR2 is YYNGEE. The CDR3 spans 16 residues. DNA for the CDR3: TGTGCCAGCAGCGTTAGCGGGAGGTCTAGCACAGATACGCAGTATTTT. As protein: CASSVSGRSSTDTQYF.

The chain's CDR3 is CASTQGYGYTF. The CDR3 region has the DNA TGTGCCAGTACACAGGGCTATGGCTACACCTTC. The chain is built from TRBV9 and TRBJ1-2; the D gene is possibly TRBD1 (6 bases). The CDR3 totals 11 residues. Per the germline V gene, CDR1 is SGDLS and CDR2 is YYNGEE. V was trimmed by 8 bases and J by 4 bases, leaving 9 bases between them.

This rearrangement joins TRBV27 to TRBJ2-6; D uncertain. V lost 6 bases to trimming and J lost 4 bases, with 10 bases between them. The CDR3 is 14 amino acids. Per germline, CDR1 MNHEY and CDR2 SMNVEV (reference sequence). CDR3 protein: CASSPAGGANVLTF. The CDR3 DNA follows: TGTGCCAGCAGCCCTGCTGGGGGGGCCAACGTCCTGACTTTC.

The V call is TRBV30, the J call TRBJ2-7; tentatively, D is TRBD1 (5 bases). CDR1 and CDR2 (germline): GTSNPN, SVGIG (reference sequence). This CDR3 spans 13 amino acids. V lost 4 bases and J lost 4, with 14 bases in between. In DNA form, the CDR3 reads TGTGCCTGGACGTGGGGCAGAGGATACGAGCAGTACTTC. Translated, it gives CAWTWGRGYEQYF.

This chain uses TRBV4-3 with TRBJ2-7; D is possibly TRBD1 or TRBD2 (6 bases each). Trimming left V 1 base short and J 4 bases short, with 11 bases between. The CDR3 sequence is 14 residues long. Germline V gives CDR1 LGHNA, CDR2 YSLEER. The CDR3 nucleotides are TGCGCCAGCAGCCAAGTTGGGGGGCAGTACGAGCAGTACTTC. This translates into CASSQVGGQYEQYF.

The chain carries TRBV11-2 and TRBJ2-5, with D hard to call. Germline assignment: CDR1 SGHAT and CDR2 FQNNGV. The germline V and J ends were trimmed by 0 bases and 2 bases, with 4 bases remaining between them. CDR3 length equals 13 residues. CDR3 coding DNA: TGTGCCAGCAGCTTAGAGGTTCAAGAGACCCAGTACTTC. Translating gives CASSLEVQETQYF.

The V and J genes are TRBV4-3 and TRBJ2-1; 8 nucleotides match TRBD2. Per the germline V gene, CDR1 is LGHNA and CDR2 is YSLEER. The CDR3 contains 16 residues. J gave up 0 bases and V 1 base, and 2 bases lay outside the gene matches. The CDR3 protein is CASSQGGTSSYNEQFF. DNA for the CDR3: TGCGCCAGCAGCCAAGGAGGGACTAGCTCCTACAATGAGCAGTTCTTC.

This rearrangement joins TRBV7-9 to TRBJ2-6, with TRBD1 matching 10 bases. There are 17 residues in the CDR3. The germline gives CDR1 SEHNR, CDR2 FQNEAQ (reference sequence). V trimming: 4 bases; J trimming: 3 bases; junction bases outside the gene matches: 6. The CDR3 loop reads CASSSRQGAGGANVLTF. Here the CDR3 DNA reads TGTGCCAGCAGCTCTCGACAGGGGGCAGGTGGGGCCAACGTCCTGACTTTC.

Only one count was recorded for this clone. The CDR3 here is CASSGGGRVDEKLFF. The CDR3 coding sequence is TGTGCCAGCAGCGGAGGGGGCAGGGTCGACGAAAAACTGTTTTTT. The V and J genes are TRBV9 and TRBJ1-4, with TRBD1 matching 7 bases. Germline CDR1 reads SGDLS; CDR2 reads YYNGEE. The CDR3 is made up of 15 amino acids. The ends lost 3 bases at V and 8 bases at J; junction bases unmatched: 10.

The chain is built from TRBV7-6 and TRBJ1-1; D gene ambiguous. Germline V gene sequence: CDR1 SGHVS, CDR2 FNYEAQ. Trimming left V 1 base short and J 7 bases short, with 4 bases between. The CDR3 loop spans 11 amino acids. As DNA, the CDR3 is TGTGCCAGCAGCTTAGGTGGTGAAGCTTTCTTT. This gives the protein CASSLGGEAFF.

The chain carries TRBV5-6 and TRBJ2-5; D is unclear. The J call is in doubt because the DNA end fits TRBJ2-7 better. The CDR3 extends over 12 amino acids. The germline CDR1 and CDR2 sequences are SGHDT and YYEEEE. CDR3 sequence reads: CASSSNIYEQYF. The CDR3 DNA follows: TGTGCCAGCAGCTCTAATATCTACGAGCAGTACTTC.

J is TRBJ2-7 and V is TRBV7-9; 7 bases align to TRBD2. Germline V gene data show CDR1 as SEHNR and CDR2 as FQNEAQ (reference sequence). The CDR3 extends over 14 amino acids. Trimming at V came to 1 base and at J to 2 bases, leaving 2 bases not matched to a gene. The CDR3 nucleotides read TGTGCCAGCAGCTTAGAGGGAGGGGCCTACGAGCAGTACTTC. This sequence encodes CASSLEGGAYEQYF.

Only one count was recorded for this clone. The rearrangement joins TRBV27 to TRBJ1-1, with D possibly matching TRBD1 (5 bases). V lost 8 bases to trimming and J lost 5 bases, with 9 bases between them. Germline V CDR1 and CDR2: MNHEY, SMNVEV (reference sequence). CDR3 length equals 11 residues. Here the CDR3 reads CASGSGTEAFF. The CDR3 DNA reads as TGTGCCAGCGGGTCAGGGACTGAAGCTTTCTTT.

The rearrangement joins TRBV6-5 to TRBJ2-7; D gene unclear. Germline V gene lookup returns CDR1 MNHEY and CDR2 SVGAGI. V was pared by 2 bases and J by 3 bases, with 5 bases between. The CDR3 has 12 amino acids. CDR3 in amino acids: CASSYGVYEQYF. As DNA, the CDR3 is TGTGCCAGCAGTTACGGCGTCTACGAGCAGTACTTC.

The J gene is TRBJ2-5, the V gene TRBV14; D perhaps matches TRBD2 (5 bases). Germline V CDR1 and CDR2: SGHDN, FVKESK. The germline V and J ends were trimmed by 3 bases and 4 bases, with 15 bases remaining between them. The CDR3 runs 15 residues. The DNA of the CDR3 is TGTGCCAGCAGCCATATGGAGGCACACTCAGAGACCCAGTACTTC. As protein: CASSHMEAHSETQYF.

The chain uses TRBV9 and TRBJ1-1, with D possibly matching TRBD1 (6 bases). Germline loops: CDR1 SGDLS, CDR2 YYNGEE. V lost 3 bases to trimming and J lost 0 bases, with 24 bases between them. This CDR3 contains 19 residues. CDR3 in DNA: TGTGCCAGCAGCGCTAACCCGGGACACAAAAACCACATGAACACTGAAGCTTTCTTT. This translates into CASSANPGHKNHMNTEAFF.